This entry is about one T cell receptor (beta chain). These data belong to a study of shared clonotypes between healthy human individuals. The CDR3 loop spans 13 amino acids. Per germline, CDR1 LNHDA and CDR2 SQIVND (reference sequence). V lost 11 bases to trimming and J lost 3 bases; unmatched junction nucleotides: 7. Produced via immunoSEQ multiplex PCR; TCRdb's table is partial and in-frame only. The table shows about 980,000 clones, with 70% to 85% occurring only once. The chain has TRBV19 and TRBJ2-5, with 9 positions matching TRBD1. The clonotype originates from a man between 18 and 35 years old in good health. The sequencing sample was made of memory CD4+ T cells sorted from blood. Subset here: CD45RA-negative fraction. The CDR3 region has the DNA TGTGCCGGGACGGGACAGGGAAAAGAGACCCAGTACTTC. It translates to CAGTGQGKETQYF.